The subject of this entry is one T cell receptor (beta chain). The assay was immunoSEQ multiplex PCR, and TCRdb's table has in-frame clones only and misses some. The data hold some 380,000 clones, with 90% observed a single time. The data belong to a study of blood T cell repertoires in COVID-19. For the study at large: The study drew acute and convalescent COVID-19 samples from the United States, Italy and Spain. Sources were T cells, B-cell-depleted T cells, or PBMCs; the material itself was cDNA or gDNA.

The CDR3 is 14 amino acids. The V end was cut by 4 bases, the J end by 7 bases, with 14 bases between. Germline V lookup: CDR1 PRHDT, CDR2 FYEKMQ (reference sequence). The rearrangement joins TRBV13 to TRBJ2-1, with D possibly TRBD2 on 6 matching bases. The clonotype was recovered from a man between 18 and 29 years old with active or convalescent COVID-19. Sequenced sample: peripheral blood. The CDR3 nucleotides are TGTGCCAGCAGCTCGGGACTCCATGGAAATGAGCAGTTCTTC. This encodes CASSSGLHGNEQFF.